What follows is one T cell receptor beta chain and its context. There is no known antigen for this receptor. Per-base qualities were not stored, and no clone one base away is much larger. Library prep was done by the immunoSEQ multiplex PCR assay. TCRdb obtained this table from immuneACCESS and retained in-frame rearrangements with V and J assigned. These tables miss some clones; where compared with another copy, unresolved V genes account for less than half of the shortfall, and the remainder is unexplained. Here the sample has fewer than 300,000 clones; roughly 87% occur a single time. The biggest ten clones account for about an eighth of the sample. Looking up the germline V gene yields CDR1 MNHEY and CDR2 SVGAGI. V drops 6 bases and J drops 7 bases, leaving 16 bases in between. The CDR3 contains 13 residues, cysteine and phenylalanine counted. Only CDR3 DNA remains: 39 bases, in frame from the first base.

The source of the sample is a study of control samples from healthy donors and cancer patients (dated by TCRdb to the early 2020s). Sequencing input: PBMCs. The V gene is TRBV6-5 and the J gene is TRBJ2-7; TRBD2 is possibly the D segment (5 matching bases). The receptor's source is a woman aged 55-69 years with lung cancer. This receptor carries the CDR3 CASRYSGGGEQYF. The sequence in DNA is TGTGCCAGCAGGTATTCAGGAGGAGGAGAGCAGTACTTC.